One sample yielded the 22 T cell receptor beta chains listed below, sequenced in a study of human T cells and chemical hapten exposure. Using its own MiXCR run on the RACE reads, TCRdb lists one record per CDR3 protein. Among 85,000 to 95,000 distinct CDR3 sequences listed, roughly 9.6% were seen once. The sample's time point: patch test 2, 6 weeks after DPC sensitization. The sample's treatment: therapeutic diphenylcyclopropenone sensitization with weekly scalp DPC. The sample was whole blood, taken in connection with sensitization to the hapten diphenylcyclopropenone (DPC). These receptors were taken from a man aged 40-50 years with alopecia areata. Some clones in this sample may be carry-over from other donors' samples.

This clonotype has a handful of counts. The V call is TRBV7-8, the J call TRBJ2-2; D is uncertain. The germline V gene has CDR1 SGHVS and CDR2 FQNEAQ. The CDR3 sequence is 15 residues long. V dropped 0 bases and J dropped 6 bases, with 11 bases sitting between them. The CDR3 DNA sequence: TGTGCCAGCAGCTTAGCGGACGGAGACGCCGGGGAGCTGTTTTTT. This codes for CASSLADGDAGELFF.

The J gene is TRBJ1-2, the V gene TRBV12-3 or TRBV12-4; TRBD1 matches at 10 bases. This CDR3 has 13 amino acids. Germline trimming cut 5 bases from V and 8 bases from J; bases unmatched to any gene: 5. Here the CDR3 DNA reads TGTGCCAGCAGTCCCGGGACAGGGGACGGCTACACCTTC. Translating it yields CASSPGTGDGYTF.

This clonotype was observed a handful of times. The chain recombines TRBV19 with TRBJ2-1; no reliable D call. The CDR3 sequence is 14 residues long. V shed 1 base and J shed 9 bases, with 13 bases lying between them. Germline V gives CDR1 LNHDA, CDR2 SQIVND (reference sequence). The CDR3 DNA reads as TGTGCCAGTAGTATAGTTGGCCCTCCTTCTGAGCAGTTCTTC. It specifies CASSIVGPPSEQFF.

This chain connects TRBV5-1 to TRBJ2-7, with unresolved D. The V end was cut by 0 bases, the J end by 4 bases, with 8 bases between. The germline V gene has CDR1 SGHRS and CDR2 YFSETQ. This CDR3 comprises 13 residues. The CDR3 region is CASSLDAMYEQYF. The DNA for the CDR3 is TGCGCCAGCAGCTTGGACGCGATGTACGAGCAGTACTTC.

V gene TRBV27 combines with J gene TRBJ2-5; D call uncertain. The CDR3 covers 13 residues. CDR1 is MNHEY, CDR2 SMNVEV, per germline (reference sequence). V dropped 1 base and J dropped 1 base, with 4 bases sitting between them. This chain's CDR3 is CASSLYGQETQYF. CDR3 DNA: TGTGCCAGCAGTTTATACGGCCAAGAGACCCAGTACTTC.

The sample holds many counts of this clonotype. The chain carries TRBV6-2 or TRBV6-3 and TRBJ1-1; TRBD1 might be the D (5 bases). Trimming took 0 bases from V and 5 from J, leaving 13 bases between them. CDR3 length: 15 residues. Germline CDR1 is MNHEY and CDR2 is SVGEGT. CDR3 bases: TGTGCCAGCAGTTACTCGGCAGGGAAGGCGACTGAAGCTTTCTTT. Translating it yields CASSYSAGKATEAFF.

Only a few counts were recorded for this clonotype. The rearrangement links TRBV5-1 to TRBJ2-6; D uncertain. Trimming took off 0 bases at V and 3 bases at J, with 7 bases between the two ends. Germline V gives CDR1 SGHRS, CDR2 YFSETQ. CDR3 size: 15 residues. DNA for the CDR3: TGCGCCAGCAGCTTGGAGGGATATGGGGCCAACGTCCTGACTTTC. It codes for CASSLEGYGANVLTF.

This clonotype was counted ten times or more. The genes are TRBV5-1 and TRBJ2-3; 15 bases fit TRBD2. Germline values: CDR1 SGHRS, CDR2 YFSETQ. The CDR3 sequence is 17 residues long. Trimming at V came to 4 bases and at J to 6 bases, leaving 9 bases not matched to a gene. CDR3 residues: CASSPGLAGGGSDTQYF. DNA of the CDR3: TGCGCCAGCAGCCCCGGACTAGCGGGAGGGGGTTCGGATACGCAGTATTTT.

J is TRBJ2-5 and V is TRBV5-1, with D perhaps matching TRBD1 (5 bases). V was pared by 1 base and J by 2 bases, with 12 bases between. The germline gives CDR1 SGHRS, CDR2 YFSETQ. The CDR3 runs 15 residues. CDR3 nucleotide sequence: TGCGCCAGCAGCTTGTCGCACAGGTCGCAAGAGACCCAGTACTTC. Translating it yields CASSLSHRSQETQYF.

This clonotype was recorded at least ten times. The rearrangement uses TRBV7-2 and TRBJ2-4, with D perhaps TRBD2 (6 bases). V was trimmed by 5 bases and J by 0 bases, leaving 20 bases between them. CDR3 length equals 18 residues. Germline V gene sequence: CDR1 SGHTA, CDR2 FQGNSA. The DNA for the CDR3 is TGTGCCAGCAGCCCTACCCTTCCGGGGGAAGTAGCCAAAAACATTCAGTACTTC. It specifies CASSPTLPGEVAKNIQYF. The full variable domain, completed using reference TRBV7-2 and TRBJ2-4, is GAGVSQSPSNKVTEKGKDVELRCDPISGHTALYWYRQSLGQGLEFLIYFQGNSAPDKSGLPSDRFSAERTGGSVSTLTIQRTQQEDSAVYLCASSPTLPGEVAKNIQYFGAGTRLSVL.

This clonotype was observed a few times. The CDR3 is CASFELAPLGDTQYF. CDR3 sequence (DNA): TGTGCCAGCTTTGAGCTAGCACCTCTAGGAGATACGCAGTATTTT. This chain connects TRBV6-1 to TRBJ2-3; TRBD2 might be the D (5 bases). V was trimmed by 8 bases and J by 5 bases, leaving 20 bases between them. The length of the CDR3 is 15 residues. The germline V gene has CDR1 MNHNS and CDR2 SASEGT.

In this sample, this clonotype turned up a few times. The V gene is TRBV9, the J gene TRBJ2-3; D is undetermined. Looked up from germline, CDR1 is SGDLS and CDR2 is YYNGEE. Trimming took 3 bases from V and 2 from J, leaving 19 bases between them. The CDR3 extends over 17 amino acids. The CDR3: CASSAYPLADLTDTQYF. The CDR3 DNA reads TGTGCCAGCAGCGCCTACCCTCTGGCGGACCTCACAGATACGCAGTATTTT.

This clonotype was picked up a small number of times. V gene TRBV6-5 combines with J gene TRBJ1-2, with D hard to call. The CDR3 has 15 residues. Germline V gene data show CDR1 as MNHEY and CDR2 as SVGAGI. V lost 2 bases to trimming and J lost 1 base, with 11 bases between them. The CDR3: CASSYTGNLNYGYTF. The CDR3 region has the DNA TGTGCCAGCAGTTACACGGGAAACCTTAACTATGGCTACACCTTC.

In its sample, this clonotype was seen a few times. The chain couples TRBV9 to TRBJ1-1, with 9 bases that match TRBD1. The CDR3 totals 16 residues. V dropped 0 bases and J dropped 2; count of bases not matched to a gene: 5. Looked up from germline, CDR1 is SGDLS and CDR2 is YYNGEE. CDR3 sequence: CASSVATGGSNTEAFF. In DNA, the CDR3 is TGTGCCAGCAGCGTAGCGACAGGGGGAAGTAACACTGAAGCTTTCTTT.

This clonotype turned up a few times. The rearrangement uses TRBV2 and TRBJ2-5, with D uncertain. Germline CDR1 and CDR2: SNHLY and FYNNEI. The CDR3 loop spans 13 amino acids. Trimming shortened V by 5 bases and J by 2 bases, and 9 bases separated the two germline ends. The CDR3 sequence: CASSRARQETQYF. As DNA, the CDR3 is TGTGCCAGCAGTCGAGCCAGACAAGAGACCCAGTACTTC. The full variable domain, rest sourced from reference TRBV2 and TRBJ2-5, is EPEVTQTPSHQVTQMGQEVILRCVPISNHLYFYWYRQILGQKVEFLVSFYNNEISEKSEIFDDQFSVERPDGSNFTLKIRSTKLEDSAMYFCASSRARQETQYFGPGTRLLVL.

This clonotype has a handful of counts. V gene TRBV20-1 combines with J gene TRBJ1-5; D might be TRBD1 (6 bases). The CDR3 is 17 residues long. Deletions cut 3 bases from V and 1 base from J, with 19 bases between. Germline assignment: CDR1 DFQATT and CDR2 SNEGSKA (reference sequence). This CDR3 is CSASGAWGRGSNQPQHF. The DNA of the CDR3 is TGCAGTGCTAGTGGGGCTTGGGGGCGTGGGAGCAATCAGCCCCAGCATTTT.

This rearrangement joins TRBV9 to TRBJ2-5; 8 nucleotides align to TRBD2. The CDR3 is 15 amino acids. CDR1 SGDLS and CDR2 YYNGEE come from the germline V gene. Trimming took 1 base from V and 5 from J; bases not matched to a gene: 7. This CDR3 is CASSVRSGSLETQYF. CDR3 nucleotides: TGTGCCAGCAGCGTAAGAAGCGGGAGCTTGGAGACCCAGTACTTC. Full variable domain (missing parts from reference TRBV9 and TRBJ2-5): DSGVTQTPKHLITATGQRVTLRCSPRSGDLSVYWYQQSLDQGLQFLIQYYNGEERAKGNILERFSAQQFPDLHSELNLSSLELGDSALYFCASSVRSGSLETQYFGPGTRLLVL.

This clonotype was seen ten or more times. The chain is built from TRBV20-1 and TRBJ1-6, with 7 bases lining up with TRBD1. CDR3 length: 15 residues. Losses at the gene ends were 8 bases for V and 5 bases for J; bases not matched to a gene: 12. Germline V gene data show CDR1 as DFQATT and CDR2 as SNEGSKA (reference sequence). This CDR3 is CSPRQGGFNNSPLHF. CDR3 coding DNA: TGCAGTCCGAGACAGGGAGGTTTCAATAATTCACCCCTCCACTTT.

V gene TRBV9 combines with J gene TRBJ2-1; 11 bases fit TRBD1. V dropped 0 bases and J dropped 7; count of bases not matched to a gene: 6. The CDR3 is made up of 16 amino acids. Germline assignment: CDR1 SGDLS and CDR2 YYNGEE. The CDR3 loop is CASSVVGTGGRNEQFF. In DNA, the CDR3 is TGTGCCAGCAGCGTAGTTGGGACAGGGGGACGGAATGAGCAGTTCTTC.

The V call is TRBV6-2 or TRBV6-3, the J call TRBJ2-3, with D tentatively TRBD1 or TRBD2 (5 bases each). Germline V gene data show CDR1 as MNHEY and CDR2 as SVGEGT. The CDR3 length is 14 residues. The V end lost 2 bases, the J end lost 4 bases, and 10 bases lay between the germline ends. This chain's CDR3 is CASSYGGKADTQYF. CDR3 nucleotide sequence: TGTGCCAGCAGTTACGGGGGAAAGGCAGATACGCAGTATTTT.

This chain connects TRBV6-2 or TRBV6-3 to TRBJ2-3, with no clear D. The germline V gene encodes CDR1 MNHEY and CDR2 SVGEGT. Trimming took off 4 bases at V and 7 bases at J, with 15 bases between the two ends. CDR3 size: 14 residues. The CDR3 region is CASSSVPPTHTQYF. In nucleotides, the CDR3 is TGTGCCAGCAGTTCCGTCCCACCGACCCATACGCAGTATTTT.

The sample holds a few counts of this clonotype. CDR3 DNA sequence: TGCAGCGTTGAAGCTAGCAGAAGCACAGATACGCAGTATTTT. Translating it yields CSVEASRSTDTQYF. V and J are TRBV29-1 and TRBJ2-3, with a tentative D call TRBD2 (5 bases). Trimming shortened V by 1 base and J by 0 bases, and 8 bases separated the two germline ends. The CDR3 has 14 residues. The germline V gene has CDR1 SQVTM and CDR2 ANQGSEA.